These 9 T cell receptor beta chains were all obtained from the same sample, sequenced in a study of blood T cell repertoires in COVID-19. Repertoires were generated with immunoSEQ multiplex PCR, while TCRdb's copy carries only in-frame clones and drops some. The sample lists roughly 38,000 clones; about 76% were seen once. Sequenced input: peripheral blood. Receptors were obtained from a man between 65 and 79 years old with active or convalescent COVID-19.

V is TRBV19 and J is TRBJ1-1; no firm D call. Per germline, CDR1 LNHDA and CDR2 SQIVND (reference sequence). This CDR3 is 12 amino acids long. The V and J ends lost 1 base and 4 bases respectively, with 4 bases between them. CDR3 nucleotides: TGTGCCAGTAGTATAGGGGCCACTGAAGCTTTCTTT. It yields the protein CASSIGATEAFF. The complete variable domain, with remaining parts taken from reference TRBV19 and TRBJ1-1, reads DGGITQSPKYLFRKEGQNVTLSCEQNLNHDAMYWYRQDPGQGLRLIYYSQIVNDFQKGDIAEGYSVSREKKESFPLTVTSAQKNPTAFYLCASSIGATEAFFGQGTRLTVV.

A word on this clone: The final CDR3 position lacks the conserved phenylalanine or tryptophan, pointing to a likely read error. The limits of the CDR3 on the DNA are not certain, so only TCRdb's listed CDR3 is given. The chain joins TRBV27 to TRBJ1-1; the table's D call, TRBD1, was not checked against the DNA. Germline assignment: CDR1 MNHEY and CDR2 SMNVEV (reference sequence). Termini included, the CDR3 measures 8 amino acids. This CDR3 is CARRQGAR.

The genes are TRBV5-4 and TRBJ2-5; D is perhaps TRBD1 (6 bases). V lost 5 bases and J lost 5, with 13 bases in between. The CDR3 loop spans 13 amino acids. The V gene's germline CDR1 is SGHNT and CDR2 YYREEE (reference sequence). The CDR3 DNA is TGTGCCAGCAGTACAGGGATTAGGGAGACCCAGTACTTC. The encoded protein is CASSTGIRETQYF.

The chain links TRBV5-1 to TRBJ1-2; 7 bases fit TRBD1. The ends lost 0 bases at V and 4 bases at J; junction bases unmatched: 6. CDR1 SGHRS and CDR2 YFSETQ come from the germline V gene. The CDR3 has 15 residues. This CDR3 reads CASSLGQGPPYGYTF. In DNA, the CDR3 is TGCGCCAGCAGCTTGGGACAGGGCCCCCCCTATGGCTACACCTTC.

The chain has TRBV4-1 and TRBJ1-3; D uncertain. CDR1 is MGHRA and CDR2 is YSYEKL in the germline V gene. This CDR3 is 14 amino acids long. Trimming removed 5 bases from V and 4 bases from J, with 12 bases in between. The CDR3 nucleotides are TGCGCCAGCAGCACCCAGGAGGGAGGAAACACCATATATTTT. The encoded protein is CASSTQEGGNTIYF.

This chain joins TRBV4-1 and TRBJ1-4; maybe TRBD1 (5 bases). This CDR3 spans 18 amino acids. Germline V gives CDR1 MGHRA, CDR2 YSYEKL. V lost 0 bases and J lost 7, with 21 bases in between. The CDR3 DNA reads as TGCGCCAGCAGCCAAGAAGCCGGAGGGGAGGGTATACGTGAAAAACTGTTTTTT. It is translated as CASSQEAGGEGIREKLFF.

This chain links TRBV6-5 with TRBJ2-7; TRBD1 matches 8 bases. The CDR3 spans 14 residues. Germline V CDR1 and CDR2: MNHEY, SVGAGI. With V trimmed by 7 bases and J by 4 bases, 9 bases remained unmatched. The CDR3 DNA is TGTGCCAGCACCGGGACAGGTAGAGGTTACGAGCAGTACTTC. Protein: CASTGTGRGYEQYF.

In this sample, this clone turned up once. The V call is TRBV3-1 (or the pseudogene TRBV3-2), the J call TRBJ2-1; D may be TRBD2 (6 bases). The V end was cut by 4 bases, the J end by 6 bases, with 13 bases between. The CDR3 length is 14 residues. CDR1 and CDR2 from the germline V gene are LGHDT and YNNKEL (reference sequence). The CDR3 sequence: CASSRSGTFNEQFF. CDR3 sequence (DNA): TGTGCCAGCAGCCGGTCCGGGACTTTCAATGAGCAGTTCTTC.

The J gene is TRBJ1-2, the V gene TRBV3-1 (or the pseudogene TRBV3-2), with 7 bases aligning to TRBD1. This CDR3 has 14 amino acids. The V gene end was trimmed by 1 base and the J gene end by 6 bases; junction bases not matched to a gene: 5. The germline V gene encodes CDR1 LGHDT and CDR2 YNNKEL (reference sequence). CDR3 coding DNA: TGTGCCAGCAGCCAAGTTACAGGGGCTCATGGCTACACCTTC. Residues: CASSQVTGAHGYTF.